The 6 T cell receptor beta chains given below trace back to one sample, sequenced in a study of T-cell memory formation after mild COVID-19. TCRdb re-derived calls from the 5' RACE reads in MiXCR, one entry per CDR3 protein. The sample holds about 470,000 distinct CDR3 sequences; around 25% are singletons and the top ten take around an eighth. Input material: PBMCs or a T cell subset sorted from them (not recorded which). Source of these receptors: an adult woman who had mild COVID-19 (a few samples of this study predate the infection). Cell type and time point are not known.

The chain links TRBV5-1 to TRBJ1-1; D gene uncertain. This CDR3 is 15 amino acids long. Between the trimmed V and J ends, which lost 0 bases and 0 bases, there was a span of 9 bases. From germline, CDR1 is SGHRS and CDR2 YFSETQ. The CDR3 region is CASSLGITLNTEAFF. As DNA, the CDR3 is TGCGCCAGCAGCTTGGGCATAACCCTGAACACTGAAGCTTTCTTT.

This clonotype was counted many times. This rearrangement joins TRBV5-5 to TRBJ1-5; no clear D. Per germline, CDR1 SGHKS and CDR2 YYEKEE (reference sequence). The CDR3 contains 12 residues. V dropped 0 bases and J dropped 5 bases, with 3 bases sitting between them. In DNA form, the CDR3 reads TGTGCCAGCAGCTTGGATGATCAGCCCCAGCATTTT. Translation: CASSLDDQPQHF.

The chain recombines TRBV20-1 with TRBJ2-3, with D uncertain. Germline V gene data show CDR1 as DFQATT and CDR2 as SNEGSKA (reference sequence). The CDR3 sequence is 12 residues long. Between the trimmed V and J ends, which lost 0 bases and 4 bases, there was a span of 5 bases. CDR3 residues: CSARDGSDTQYF. CDR3 DNA: TGCAGTGCTAGAGACGGGTCAGATACGCAGTATTTT.

The CDR3 nucleotides are TGCAGCGTTGAACTAGCGGAGACCCAGTACTTC. It translates to CSVELAETQYF. This chain joins TRBV29-1 and TRBJ2-5; D may be TRBD2 (6 bases). CDR1 SQVTM and CDR2 ANQGSEA come from the germline V gene. This CDR3 spans 11 amino acids. The V end was cut by 2 bases, the J end by 5 bases, with 6 bases between.

This clonotype was counted a few times. The chain carries TRBV7-3 and TRBJ2-2; D is possibly TRBD2 (6 bases). The germline V gene has CDR1 SGHTA and CDR2 FQGTGA. The CDR3 spans 14 residues. V was shortened by 4 bases and J by 4 bases, with 10 bases between the two germline ends. The CDR3 DNA reads TGTGCCAGCAGCTCCGGGAGTGGCACCGGGGAGCTGTTTTTT. Its translation: CASSSGSGTGELFF.

This clonotype was seen more than once but under ten times. The gene calls are TRBV12-3 or TRBV12-4 and TRBJ1-4; D is unresolved. Trimming removed 5 bases at V and 5 bases at J, with 12 bases between. There are 14 residues in the CDR3. DNA of the CDR3: TGTGCCAGCAGTCTCCAAGGACTGAATGAAAAACTGTTTTTT. Amino acids: CASSLQGLNEKLFF.